The 20 T cell receptor beta chains below all came from one sample that was sequenced in a study of T cell changes during pregnancy in multiple sclerosis. Produced via immunoSEQ multiplex PCR; TCRdb's table is partial and in-frame only. Of around 40,000 clones listed, roughly nine tenths were seen once; the top ten hold roughly 1.3%. Material: CD4+ T cells from peripheral blood mononuclear cells, obtained in the first trimester of pregnancy. These receptors were obtained from a female donor with multiple sclerosis, enrolled in a pregnancy study.

The chain combines TRBV29-1 with TRBJ1-1; 12 bases are a match to TRBD1. Trimming cost V 6 bases and J 3 bases; bases outside gene matches: 5. This CDR3 region has 14 residues. Germline V gene sequence: CDR1 SQVTM, CDR2 ANQGSEA. The CDR3: CSVGQGASDTEAFF. In DNA form, the CDR3 reads TGCAGCGTGGGACAGGGGGCATCGGACACTGAAGCTTTCTTT.

This clone came up once. This specimen includes other DNA sequences encoding the same CDR3. This chain joins TRBV7-2 and TRBJ1-2; 8 bases are a match to TRBD1. The germline CDR1 and CDR2 sequences are SGHTA and FQGNSA. Trimming at V came to 4 bases and at J to 4 bases, leaving 2 bases not matched to a gene. The CDR3 has 13 amino acids. For the CDR3, the DNA is TGTGCCAGCAGCTCAGGACAGGGCTATGGCTACACCTTC. Protein: CASSSGQGYGYTF.

The V gene is TRBV14, the J gene TRBJ2-1; 7 positions match TRBD1. The CDR3 runs 15 residues. CDR1 and CDR2 from the germline V gene are SGHDN and FVKESK. The J segment lost 3 bases and the V segment lost 5 bases, leaving 7 bases of the junction unmatched. Here the CDR3 reads CASSSTGAIYNEQFF. The CDR3 nucleotides read TGTGCCAGCAGCTCCACAGGGGCCATCTACAATGAGCAGTTCTTC.

This chain joins TRBV5-1 and TRBJ1-3; D is possibly TRBD1 (6 bases). From germline, CDR1 is SGHRS and CDR2 YFSETQ. V gave up 0 bases and J gave up 3 bases, with 16 bases separating them. The CDR3 runs 17 residues. The CDR3 bases are TGCGCCAGCAGCTTGGTGGGGGACCACAGGGTTGGAAACACCATATATTTT. Translated, it gives CASSLVGDHRVGNTIYF.

This clone was detected a few times. The chain links TRBV2 to TRBJ2-3; 7 positions agree with TRBD2. The junction had 6 bases not matched to a gene; V was cut back by 6 bases and J by 3 bases. The V gene's germline CDR1 is SNHLY and CDR2 FYNNEI. CDR3 length: 14 residues. CDR3 region: CASRREGGTDTQYF. The CDR3 bases are TGTGCCAGCAGACGAGAGGGAGGGACAGATACGCAGTATTTT.

This chain links TRBV11-2 with TRBJ2-1, with 12 bases identical to TRBD2. CDR1 and CDR2 (germline): SGHAT, FQNNGV. The CDR3 is 16 amino acids. The junction had 5 bases not matched to a gene; V was cut back by 1 base and J by 7 bases. The CDR3 sequence: CASSLGTSGIANEQFF. CDR3 nucleotide sequence: TGTGCCAGCAGCTTAGGGACTAGCGGGATCGCGAATGAGCAGTTCTTC.

The rearrangement uses TRBV5-4 and TRBJ2-5; 9 bases align to TRBD2. The end of the DNA fits TRBJ2-7 better, so the J call may be wrong. The CDR3 consists of 13 residues. Germline V gene lookup returns CDR1 SGHNT and CDR2 YYREEE (reference sequence). Here the CDR3 reads CASSLAGLNEQYF. CDR3 coding DNA: TGTGCCAGCAGCCTAGCGGGGCTAAACGAGCAGTACTTC.

The chain is built from TRBV10-1 and TRBJ2-4; D not resolved. From germline, CDR1 is WNHNN and CDR2 SYGVQD (reference sequence). V was clipped by 0 bases and J by 0 bases, with 3 bases between them. This CDR3 contains 14 residues. As DNA, the CDR3 is TGCGCCAGCAGTGAGTCTCTAGCCAAAAACATTCAGTACTTC. Its translation: CASSESLAKNIQYF.

The rearrangement joins TRBV5-4 to TRBJ2-1; TRBD1 agrees at 9 bases. Germline V gene sequence: CDR1 SGHNT, CDR2 YYREEE (reference sequence). CDR3 length: 18 residues. J gave up 2 bases and V 3 bases, and 12 bases lay outside the gene matches. CDR3 coding DNA: TGTGCCAGCAGCTCTGGAGGCCCGGGACAGGGAACCTACAATGAGCAGTTCTTC. Its protein product is CASSSGGPGQGTYNEQFF.

V gene TRBV7-9 combines with J gene TRBJ1-2, with D hard to call. Per the germline V gene, CDR1 is SEHNR and CDR2 is FQNEAQ (reference sequence). Trimming stripped 2 bases from V and 4 bases from J, with 11 bases between. This CDR3 is 14 amino acids long. The CDR3, as DNA: TGTGCCAGCAGCTTATTTGAGAACAGCTATGGCTACACCTTC. It is translated as CASSLFENSYGYTF. The whole variable domain, remainder taken from reference TRBV7-9 and TRBJ1-2, is DTGVSQNPRHKITKRGQNVTFRCDPISEHNRLYWYRQTLGQGPEFLTYFQNEAQLEKSRLLSDRFSAERPKGSFSTLEIQRTEQGDSAMYLCASSLFENSYGYTFGSGTRLTVV.

This chain joins TRBV19 and TRBJ1-1; no clear D gene. This CDR3 has 13 amino acids. The V gene's germline CDR1 is LNHDA and CDR2 SQIVND (reference sequence). V shed 3 bases and J shed 1 base, with 6 bases lying between them. DNA of the CDR3: TGTGCCAGTAGTATTAGAGAGAACACTGAAGCTTTCTTT. Amino acids: CASSIRENTEAFF.

The chain employs TRBV4-1 and TRBJ2-4, with 10 bases identical to TRBD1. Looked up from germline, CDR1 is MGHRA and CDR2 is YSYEKL. Trimming took 1 base from V and 6 from J; bases not matched to a gene: 9. The length of the CDR3 is 17 residues. CDR3 protein: CASSQGPDRGHSNIQYF. CDR3 nucleotide sequence: TGCGCCAGCAGCCAAGGTCCAGACAGGGGGCATTCAAACATTCAGTACTTC.

The CDR3 spells CASSLGELYNEQFF. CDR3 sequence (DNA): TGCGCCAGCAGCTTGGGGGAGCTTTACAATGAGCAGTTCTTC. The chain combines TRBV5-1 with TRBJ2-1; TRBD2 might be the D (5 bases). Germline CDR1 is SGHRS and CDR2 is YFSETQ. The CDR3 has 14 amino acids. V dropped 0 bases and J dropped 4 bases, with 8 bases sitting between them.

The chain joins TRBV13 to TRBJ2-5; 7 bases match TRBD2. Looked up from germline, CDR1 is PRHDT and CDR2 is FYEKMQ (reference sequence). The CDR3 runs to 18 residues. With 1 base clipped from V and 0 bases from J, the junction kept 11 bases outside the gene matches. The CDR3 DNA sequence: TGTGCCAGCAGCTTAGTCGCTAGCGGAACCAAGTACCAAGAGACCCAGTACTTC. It encodes CASSLVASGTKYQETQYF.

The table lists this clone with a count of one. The chain employs TRBV9 and TRBJ2-5, with D possibly being TRBD2 (6 bases). The CDR3 contains 14 residues. V was pared by 3 bases and J by 9 bases, with 18 bases between. Germline V gene sequence: CDR1 SGDLS, CDR2 YYNGEE. CDR3 loop: CASSGGTGTGAQYF. The CDR3 bases are TGTGCCAGCAGCGGAGGGACCGGGACTGGGGCCCAGTACTTC.

The chain joins TRBV10-3 to TRBJ2-5; 16 nucleotides match TRBD2. The CDR3 is made up of 19 amino acids. The trim removed 5 bases at V and 5 bases at J, leaving 14 bases unmatched. Looked up from germline, CDR1 is ENHRY and CDR2 is SYGVKD. The CDR3 sequence: CAISRGQGLAGGPLETQYF. CDR3 sequence (DNA): TGTGCCATCAGTCGAGGCCAGGGACTAGCGGGAGGGCCTTTGGAGACCCAGTACTTC.

V gene TRBV7-2 combines with J gene TRBJ1-5; D possibly corresponds to TRBD1 (5 bases). The CDR3 extends over 15 amino acids. Per germline, CDR1 SGHTA and CDR2 FQGNSA. Trimming shortened V by 0 bases and J by 3 bases, and 9 bases separated the two germline ends. The CDR3 nucleotides read TGTGCCAGCAGCTTAGCGGGGCAGCTCAATCAGCCCCAGCATTTT. Amino acids: CASSLAGQLNQPQHF. The whole variable domain, filled in from reference TRBV7-2 and TRBJ1-5, reads GAGVSQSPSNKVTEKGKDVELRCDPISGHTALYWYRQSLGQGLEFLIYFQGNSAPDKSGLPSDRFSAERTGGSVSTLTIQRTQQEDSAVYLCASSLAGQLNQPQHFGDGTRLSIL.

The chain employs TRBV29-1 and TRBJ2-2; TRBD1 is a possible D gene (6 bases). From germline, CDR1 is SQVTM and CDR2 ANQGSEA. The CDR3 runs 14 residues. The V gene lost 4 bases and the J gene lost 0 bases, with 9 bases spanning the gap. In nucleotides, the CDR3 is TGCAGCGTTGGGACAGCTGCGAACACCGGGGAGCTGTTTTTT. It is translated as CSVGTAANTGELFF.

The rearrangement links TRBV4-1 to TRBJ2-3, with TRBD2 identical over 14 bases. The CDR3 extends over 18 amino acids. Germline trimming cut 1 base from V and 5 bases from J; bases unmatched to any gene: 8. From germline, CDR1 is MGHRA and CDR2 YSYEKL. In DNA, the CDR3 is TGCGCCAGCAGCCAAGGACTAGCGGGAGGGAAGAATCTAGATACGCAGTATTTT. Protein: CASSQGLAGGKNLDTQYF.

This chain uses TRBV7-2 with TRBJ2-3; D is perhaps TRBD2 (6 bases). The CDR3 sequence is 14 residues long. The V gene lost 5 bases and the J gene lost 6 bases, with 15 bases spanning the gap. CDR1 and CDR2 (germline): SGHTA, FQGNSA. CDR3 protein: CASSQDGGGDTQYF. The CDR3 region has the DNA TGTGCCAGCAGCCAGGACGGCGGAGGGGATACGCAGTATTTT.